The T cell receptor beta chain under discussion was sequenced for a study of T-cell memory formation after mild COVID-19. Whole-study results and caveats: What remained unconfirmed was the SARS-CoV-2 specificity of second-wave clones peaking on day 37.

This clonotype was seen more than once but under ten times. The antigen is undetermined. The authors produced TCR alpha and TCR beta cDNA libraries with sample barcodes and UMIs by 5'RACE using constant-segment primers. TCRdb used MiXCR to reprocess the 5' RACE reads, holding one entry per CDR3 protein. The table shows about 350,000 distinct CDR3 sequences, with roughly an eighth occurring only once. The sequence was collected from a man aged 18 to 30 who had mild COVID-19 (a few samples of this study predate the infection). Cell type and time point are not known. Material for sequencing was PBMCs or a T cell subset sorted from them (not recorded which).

CDR3 loop: CASSYGRTSSSTDTQYF. The CDR3 DNA is TGTGCCAGCAGTTACGGCCGGACTAGTTCTAGCACAGATACGCAGTATTTT. The rearrangement links TRBV2 to TRBJ2-3, with TRBD2 matching over 7 bases. Germline loops: CDR1 SNHLY, CDR2 FYNNEI. The CDR3 has 17 residues. V was pared by 5 bases and J by 0 bases, with 11 bases of the junction left unmatched. The variable domain in full, completed from reference TRBV2 and TRBJ2-3, reads EPEVTQTPSHQVTQMGQEVILRCVPISNHLYFYWYRQILGQKVEFLVSFYNNEISEKSEIFDDQFSVERPDGSNFTLKIRSTKLEDSAMYFCASSYGRTSSSTDTQYFGPGTRLTVL.